This TCR beta chain emerged from a study of blood T cell repertoires in COVID-19. Sequencing used immunoSEQ multiplex PCR; TCRdb keeps in-frame clones, though not all of them. The sample shows 150,000 to 200,000 clones, 85% to 95% of them seen only once. The sequenced material came from peripheral blood. This TCR was sampled from a woman aged 45 to 65 with acute or convalescent COVID-19.

CDR3 coding DNA: TGTGCCAGCAGCTCGTCCCGGGACAGGCTGGGGGGGGAGCTGTTTTTT. It translates to CASSSSRDRLGGELFF. This chain joins TRBV11-2 and TRBJ2-2; the match to TRBD1 covers 8 bases. J gave up 8 bases and V 4 bases, and 12 bases lay outside the gene matches. The CDR3 runs to 16 residues. Germline CDR1 reads SGHAT; CDR2 reads FQNNGV.